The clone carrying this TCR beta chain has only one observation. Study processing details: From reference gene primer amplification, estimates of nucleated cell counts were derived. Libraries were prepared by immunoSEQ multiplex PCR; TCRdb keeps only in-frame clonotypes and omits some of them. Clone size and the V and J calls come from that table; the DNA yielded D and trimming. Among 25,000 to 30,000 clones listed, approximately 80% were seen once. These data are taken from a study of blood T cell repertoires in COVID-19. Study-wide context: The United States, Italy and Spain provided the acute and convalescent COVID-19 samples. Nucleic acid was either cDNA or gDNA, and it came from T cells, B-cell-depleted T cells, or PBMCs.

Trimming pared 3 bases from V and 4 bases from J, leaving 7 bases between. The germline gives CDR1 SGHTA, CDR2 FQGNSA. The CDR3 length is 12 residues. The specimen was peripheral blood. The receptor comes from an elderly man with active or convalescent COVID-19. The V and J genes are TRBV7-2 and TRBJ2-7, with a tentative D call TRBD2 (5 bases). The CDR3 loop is CASSLRAYEQYF. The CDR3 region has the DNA TGTGCCAGCAGCTTGAGGGCTTACGAGCAGTACTTC.